This T cell receptor beta chain was captured by sequencing in a study of molecular identifiers for immune sequencing clone quantification. Study context: Replicates involved a five-way split of RNA from around 20,000 or 100,000 naive CD8 cells, with sequencing of four. Findings and caveats of the study: Barcodes shared by identical TCR molecules could lead to underestimated sizes of highly expanded clones.

In the sort, naive CD8 T cells were defined as CD8+CD4-CCR7+CD45RA+. TCRdb reprocessed the PCR reads via MiXCR and lists one record per CDR3 protein. The sample consists of over 600,000 distinct CDR3 sequences, approximately 20% of them appearing once. The table lists this clonotype with many counts. Its antigen is undetermined. The sequenced sample consisted of naive CD8+ T cells from blood, with Jurkat cell RNA spiked in. Regarding subset: FACS-sorted CD8+CD4-CCR7+CD45RA+ naive T cells. The sequence came from a human donor in good health. Some libraries in this study had Jurkat cell RNA spiked in.

Here the CDR3 DNA reads TGTGCCAGCAGCTTGGTCGGGGGCCCAGATACGCAGTATTTT. Residues: CASSLVGGPDTQYF. V usage is TRBV7-9 and J usage is TRBJ2-3, with D perhaps assigned TRBD1 or TRBD2 (6 bases each). CDR1 and CDR2 from the germline V gene are SEHNR and FQNEAQ (reference sequence). Trimming removed 3 bases at V and 4 bases at J, with 11 bases between. CDR3 length: 14 residues. Full variable domain (outside the CDR3, taken from reference TRBV7-9 and TRBJ2-3): DTGVSQNPRHKITKRGQNVTFRCDPISEHNRLYWYRQTLGQGPEFLTYFQNEAQLEKSRLLSDRFSAERPKGSFSTLEIQRTEQGDSAMYLCASSLVGGPDTQYFGPGTRLTVL.